Listed here are 14 T cell receptor beta chains from one sample, sequenced in a study of blood T cell repertoires in COVID-19. Method: immunoSEQ multiplex PCR; TCRdb's copy keeps in-frame clones and lacks some. The table records approximately 150,000 clones, around 81% of them present only once. Sequenced sample: PBMCs or T cells enriched from blood (not recorded which). Receptors were obtained from a middle-aged man who had recovered from COVID-19.

The rearrangement links TRBV19 to TRBJ1-1; 7 bases are a match to TRBD1. This CDR3 comprises 12 residues. Germline values: CDR1 LNHDA, CDR2 SQIVND (reference sequence). V lost 3 bases, J lost 12 bases, and 7 bases stayed unmatched. The CDR3: CASSILEGAPFF. In nucleotides, the CDR3 is TGTGCCAGTAGTATTTTGGAGGGGGCACCTTTCTTT.

On this clone itself: This may come from a read error, since a much larger clone is one base off. V is TRBV7-2 and J is TRBJ1-1; TRBD1 is a possible D gene (5 bases). The CDR3 runs 13 residues. Trimming took off 5 bases at V and 1 base at J, with 8 bases between the two ends. CDR1 and CDR2 (germline): SGHTA, FQGNSA. CDR3 in amino acids: CASSVQENTEAFF. The CDR3 region has the DNA TGTGCCAGCAGCGTACAGGAGAACACTGAAGCTTTCTTT. Full variable domain (remainder filled in from reference TRBV7-2 and TRBJ1-1): GAGVSQSPSNKVTEKGKDVELRCDPISGHTALYWYRQSLGQGLEFLIYFQGNSAPDKSGLPSDRFSAERTGGSVSTLTIQRTQQEDSAVYLCASSVQENTEAFFGQGTRLTVV.

J is TRBJ2-5 and V is TRBV19, with D possibly TRBD1 on 6 matching bases. V was clipped by 5 bases and J by 4 bases, with 17 bases between them. Germline V gene data show CDR1 as LNHDA and CDR2 as SQIVND (reference sequence). The CDR3 has 15 amino acids. Here the CDR3 reads CASSWGSAGAETQYF. CDR3 DNA sequence: TGTGCCAGTAGTTGGGGCTCGGCAGGGGCAGAGACCCAGTACTTC.

The V call is TRBV18, the J call TRBJ2-7, with D tentatively TRBD1 (6 bases). Trimming removed 3 bases from V and 7 bases from J, with 16 bases in between. The V gene's germline CDR1 is KGHSH and CDR2 LQKENI. The CDR3 contains 14 residues. CDR3 loop: CASSPAANRVEQYV. The CDR3 DNA is TGTGCCAGCTCACCGGCGGCGAACAGGGTTGAGCAGTACGTC.

This sequence joins TRBV10-1 and TRBJ1-1; the match to TRBD1 covers 7 bases. Germline trimming cut 0 bases from V and 5 bases from J; bases unmatched to any gene: 3. The length of the CDR3 is 14 residues. The germline CDR1 and CDR2 sequences are WNHNN and SYGVQD (reference sequence). The CDR3 sequence is CASSESYRGTEAFF. DNA for the CDR3: TGCGCCAGCAGTGAGTCCTACAGGGGAACTGAAGCTTTCTTT.

The chain is built from TRBV2 and TRBJ1-5; 7 nucleotides align to TRBD1. The trim removed 3 bases at V and 12 bases at J, leaving 17 bases unmatched. The CDR3 loop spans 16 amino acids. Germline CDR1 reads SNHLY; CDR2 reads FYNNEI. CDR3 protein: CASSDRDSPRPRDQHF. The CDR3 region has the DNA TGTGCCAGCAGTGACCGGGACAGTCCGCGGCCCCGGGACCAGCATTTT.

The chain is built from TRBV5-1 and TRBJ2-3; D gene uncertain. The V end lost 1 base, the J end lost 0 bases, and 9 bases lay between the germline ends. This CDR3 has 15 residues. Looked up from germline, CDR1 is SGHRS and CDR2 is YFSETQ. The CDR3 coding sequence is TGCGCCAGCAGCTTGTATCGCGCTAGCACAGATACGCAGTATTTT. The encoded protein is CASSLYRASTDTQYF.

This clone has only one observation. This chain connects TRBV7-9 to TRBJ2-5; TRBD1 matches at 9 bases. The CDR3 totals 14 residues. Germline CDR1 reads SEHNR; CDR2 reads FQNEAQ (reference sequence). V was pared by 3 bases and J by 4 bases, with 3 bases of the junction left unmatched. The CDR3 is CASSLDRGGETQYF. CDR3 DNA: TGTGCCAGCAGCTTGGACAGGGGAGGAGAGACCCAGTACTTC.

This sequence joins TRBV7-9 and TRBJ1-2; a weak D match, TRBD1 (6 bases). The CDR3 runs to 12 residues. V was shortened by 5 bases and J by 5 bases, with 9 bases between the two germline ends. Germline loops: CDR1 SEHNR, CDR2 FQNEAQ (reference sequence). The CDR3 spells CASSETGYGYTF. The CDR3 DNA is TGTGCCAGCAGCGAAACAGGGTATGGCTACACCTTC.

The chain recombines TRBV28 with TRBJ2-7, with 9 bases matching TRBD1. This CDR3 is built from 17 residues. Germline CDR1 is MDHEN and CDR2 is SYDVKM. V lost 5 bases and J lost 2; bases outside the gene matches: 13. The CDR3 protein is CASSPAAQGAFPYEQYF. The CDR3 nucleotides are TGTGCCAGCAGTCCCGCAGCACAGGGGGCATTCCCCTACGAGCAGTACTTC.

The chain combines TRBV30 with TRBJ1-5; TRBD1 matches 7 bases. The CDR3 is 15 amino acids. J gave up 4 bases and V 0 bases, and 6 bases lay outside the gene matches. Germline V CDR1 and CDR2: GTSNPN, SVGIG (reference sequence). CDR3 nucleotide sequence: TGTGCCTGGAGTGTGGCGGGACAGTTTAATCAGCCCCAGCATTTT. Amino acid sequence: CAWSVAGQFNQPQHF.

The chain employs TRBV5-1 and TRBJ1-5; D ambiguous. Germline V gene data show CDR1 as SGHRS and CDR2 as YFSETQ. The V and J ends lost 4 bases and 0 bases respectively, with 11 bases between them. This CDR3 has 15 residues. The CDR3 loop reads CASSRSLLSNQPQHF. In DNA, the CDR3 is TGCGCCAGCAGCCGGTCCTTACTTAGCAATCAGCCCCAGCATTTT.

The J gene is TRBJ1-2, the V gene TRBV9, with D hard to call. Trimming removed 3 bases at V and 11 bases at J, with 17 bases between. The CDR3 has 13 amino acids. The germline gives CDR1 SGDLS, CDR2 YYNGEE. The CDR3 bases are TGTGCCAGCAGCGGGCCGGCGGAGTGGTTGTACACCTTC. It yields the protein CASSGPAEWLYTF.

The V and J genes are TRBV3-1 (or the pseudogene TRBV3-2) and TRBJ2-1, with a weak D call TRBD1 (7 bases). The ends were cut back, 3 bases at V and 6 bases at J, with 12 bases in the middle. This CDR3 contains 14 residues. CDR1 and CDR2 from the germline V gene are LGHDT and YNNKEL (reference sequence). The CDR3 loop is CASSHSQGGNEQFF. The CDR3 DNA reads as TGTGCCAGCAGCCATAGCCAGGGGGGCAATGAGCAGTTCTTC.